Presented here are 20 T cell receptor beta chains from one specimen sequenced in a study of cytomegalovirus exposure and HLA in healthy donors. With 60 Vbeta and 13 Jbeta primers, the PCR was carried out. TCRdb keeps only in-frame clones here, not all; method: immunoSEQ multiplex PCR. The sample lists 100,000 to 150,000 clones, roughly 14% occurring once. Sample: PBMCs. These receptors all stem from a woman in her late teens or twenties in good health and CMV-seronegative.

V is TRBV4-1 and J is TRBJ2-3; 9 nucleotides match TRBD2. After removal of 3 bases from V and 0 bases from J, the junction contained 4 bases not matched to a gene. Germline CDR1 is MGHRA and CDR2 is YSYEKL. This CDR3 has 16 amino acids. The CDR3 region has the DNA TGCGCCAGCAGCCAGGCCCTAGCGGGGAGCACAGATACGCAGTATTTT. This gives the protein CASSQALAGSTDTQYF.

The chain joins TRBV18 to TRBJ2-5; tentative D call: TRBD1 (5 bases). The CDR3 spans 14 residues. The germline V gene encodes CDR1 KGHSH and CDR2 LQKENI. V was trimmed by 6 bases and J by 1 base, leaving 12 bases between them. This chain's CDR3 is CASSLWQGQETQYF. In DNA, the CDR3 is TGTGCCAGCTCTCTTTGGCAGGGCCAAGAGACCCAGTACTTC.

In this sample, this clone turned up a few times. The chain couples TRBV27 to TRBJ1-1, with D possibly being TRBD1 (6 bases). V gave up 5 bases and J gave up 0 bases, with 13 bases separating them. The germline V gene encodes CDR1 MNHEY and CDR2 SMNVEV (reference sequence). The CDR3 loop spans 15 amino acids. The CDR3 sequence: CASSVHRDLNTEAFF. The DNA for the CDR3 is TGTGCCAGCAGTGTCCACAGGGATCTGAACACTGAAGCTTTCTTT.

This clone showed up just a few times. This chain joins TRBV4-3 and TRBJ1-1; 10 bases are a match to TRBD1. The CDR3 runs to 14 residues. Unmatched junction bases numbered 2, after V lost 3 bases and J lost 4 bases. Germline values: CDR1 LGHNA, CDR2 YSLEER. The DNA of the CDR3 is TGCGCCAGCAGCCAGCGGACAGGGGGCACTGAAGCTTTCTTT. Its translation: CASSQRTGGTEAFF.

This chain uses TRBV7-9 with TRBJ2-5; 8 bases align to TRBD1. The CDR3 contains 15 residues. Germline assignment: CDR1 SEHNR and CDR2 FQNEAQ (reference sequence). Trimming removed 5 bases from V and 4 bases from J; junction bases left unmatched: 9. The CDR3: CASSLAAGGRETQYF. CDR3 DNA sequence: TGTGCCAGCAGCCTCGCGGCAGGGGGCCGAGAGACCCAGTACTTC.

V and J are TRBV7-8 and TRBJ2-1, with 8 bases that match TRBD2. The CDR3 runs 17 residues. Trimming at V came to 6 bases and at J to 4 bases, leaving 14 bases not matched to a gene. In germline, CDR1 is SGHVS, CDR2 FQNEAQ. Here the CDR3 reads CASSLFATSGNYNEQFF. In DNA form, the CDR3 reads TGTGCCAGCAGTTTATTCGCTACTAGCGGAAATTACAATGAGCAGTTCTTC.

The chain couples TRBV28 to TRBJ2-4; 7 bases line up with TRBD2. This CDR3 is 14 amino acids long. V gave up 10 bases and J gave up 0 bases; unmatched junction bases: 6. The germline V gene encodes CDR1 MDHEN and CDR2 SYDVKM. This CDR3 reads CATRGVIAKNIQYF. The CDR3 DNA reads TGTGCCACCCGGGGGGTTATAGCCAAAAACATTCAGTACTTC.

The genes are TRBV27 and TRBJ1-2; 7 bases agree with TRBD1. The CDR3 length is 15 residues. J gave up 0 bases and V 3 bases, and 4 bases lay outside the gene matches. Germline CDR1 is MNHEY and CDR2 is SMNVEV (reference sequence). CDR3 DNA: TGTGCCAGCAGTTTTTCCGGGACAGCTAACTATGGCTACACCTTC. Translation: CASSFSGTANYGYTF.

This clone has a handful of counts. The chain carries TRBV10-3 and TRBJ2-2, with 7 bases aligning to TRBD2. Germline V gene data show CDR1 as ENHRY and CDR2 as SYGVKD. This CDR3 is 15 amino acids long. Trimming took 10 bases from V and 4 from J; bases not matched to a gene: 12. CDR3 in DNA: TGTGCCACGGATGGGAGGGCCGACGGCACCGGGGAGCTGTTTTTT. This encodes CATDGRADGTGELFF.

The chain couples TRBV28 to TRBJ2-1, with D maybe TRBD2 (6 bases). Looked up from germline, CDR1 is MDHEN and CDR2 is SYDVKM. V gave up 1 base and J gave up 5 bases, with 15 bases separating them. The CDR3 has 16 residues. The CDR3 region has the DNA TGTGCCAGCAGTTTATTGGGGGGTTGGCTTAACAATGAGCAGTTCTTC. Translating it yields CASSLLGGWLNNEQFF.

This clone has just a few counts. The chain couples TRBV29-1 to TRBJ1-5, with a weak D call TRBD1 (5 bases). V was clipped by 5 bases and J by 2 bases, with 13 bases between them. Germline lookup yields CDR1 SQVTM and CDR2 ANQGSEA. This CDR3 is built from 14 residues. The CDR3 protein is CSVSKGLGNQPQHF. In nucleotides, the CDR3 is TGCAGCGTTAGCAAGGGGTTGGGCAATCAGCCCCAGCATTTT.

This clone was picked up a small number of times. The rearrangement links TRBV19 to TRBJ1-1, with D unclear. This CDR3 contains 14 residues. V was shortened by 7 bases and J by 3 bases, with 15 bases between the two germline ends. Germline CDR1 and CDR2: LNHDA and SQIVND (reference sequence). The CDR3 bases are TGTGCCAGTAACAATGGCATCAGGTACACTGAAGCTTTCTTT. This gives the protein CASNNGIRYTEAFF. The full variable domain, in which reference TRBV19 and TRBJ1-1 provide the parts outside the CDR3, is DGGITQSPKYLFRKEGQNVTLSCEQNLNHDAMYWYRQDPGQGLRLIYYSQIVNDFQKGDIAEGYSVSREKKESFPLTVTSAQKNPTAFYLCASNNGIRYTEAFFGQGTRLTVV.

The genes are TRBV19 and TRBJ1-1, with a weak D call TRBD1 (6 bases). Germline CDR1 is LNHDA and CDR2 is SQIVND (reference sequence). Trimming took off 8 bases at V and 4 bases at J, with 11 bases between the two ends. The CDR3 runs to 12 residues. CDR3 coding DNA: TGTGCCAGTTGGGGGCACGGCACTGAAGCTTTCTTT. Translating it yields CASWGHGTEAFF.

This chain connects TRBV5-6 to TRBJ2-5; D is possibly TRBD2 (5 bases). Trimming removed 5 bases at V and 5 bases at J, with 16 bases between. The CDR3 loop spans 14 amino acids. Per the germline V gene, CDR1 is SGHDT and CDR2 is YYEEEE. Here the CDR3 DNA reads TGTGCCAGCAGTCCGACCGCTACGGGGGAGACCCAGTACTTC. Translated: CASSPTATGETQYF.

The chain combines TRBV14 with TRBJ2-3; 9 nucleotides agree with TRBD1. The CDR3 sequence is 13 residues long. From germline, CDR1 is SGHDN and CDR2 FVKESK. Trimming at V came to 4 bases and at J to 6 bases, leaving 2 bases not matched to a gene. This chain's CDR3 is CASSRDRVDTQYF. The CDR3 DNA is TGTGCCAGCAGCCGGGACAGGGTCGATACGCAGTATTTT.

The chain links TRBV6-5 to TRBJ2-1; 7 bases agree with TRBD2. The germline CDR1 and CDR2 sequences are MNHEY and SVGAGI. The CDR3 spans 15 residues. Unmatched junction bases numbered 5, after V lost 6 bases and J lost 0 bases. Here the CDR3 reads CASRGLQSSYNEQFF. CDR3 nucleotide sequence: TGTGCCAGCAGGGGACTACAGAGCTCCTACAATGAGCAGTTCTTC.

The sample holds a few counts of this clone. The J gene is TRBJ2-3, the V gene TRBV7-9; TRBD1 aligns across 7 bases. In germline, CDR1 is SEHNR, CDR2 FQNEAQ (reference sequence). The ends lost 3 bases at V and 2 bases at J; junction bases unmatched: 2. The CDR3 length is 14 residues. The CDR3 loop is CASSLGQYTDTQYF. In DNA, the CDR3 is TGTGCCAGCAGCTTGGGACAGTACACAGATACGCAGTATTTT.

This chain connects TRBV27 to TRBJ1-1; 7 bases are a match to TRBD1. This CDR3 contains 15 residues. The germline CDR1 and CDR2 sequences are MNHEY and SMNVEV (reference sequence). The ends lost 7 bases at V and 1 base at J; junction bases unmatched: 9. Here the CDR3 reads CASTRKTGRNTEAFF. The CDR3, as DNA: TGTGCCAGCACCCGTAAGACAGGGCGGAACACTGAAGCTTTCTTT.

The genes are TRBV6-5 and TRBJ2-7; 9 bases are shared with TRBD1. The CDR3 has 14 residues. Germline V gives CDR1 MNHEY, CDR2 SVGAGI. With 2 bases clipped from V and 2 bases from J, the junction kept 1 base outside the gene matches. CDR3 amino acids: CASSYRTGAYEQYF. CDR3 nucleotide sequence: TGTGCCAGCAGTTACAGGACAGGGGCCTACGAGCAGTACTTC.

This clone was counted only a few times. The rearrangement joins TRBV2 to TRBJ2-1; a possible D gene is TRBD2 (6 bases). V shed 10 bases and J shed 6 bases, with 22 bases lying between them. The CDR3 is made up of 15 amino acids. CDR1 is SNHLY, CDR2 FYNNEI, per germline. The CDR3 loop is CAIRGGSSPFNEQFF. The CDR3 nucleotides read TGTGCCATCCGTGGGGGGTCTAGTCCCTTCAATGAGCAGTTCTTC.